These 25 T cell receptor beta chains were sequenced from one sample in a study of somatic mutations in cytotoxic T cells in rheumatoid arthritis. The data were produced by immunoSEQ multiplex PCR, yet TCRdb's version contains in-frame clones alone and is incomplete. The data contain 4,000 to 5,000 clones, around three quarters of them seen just once; the ten biggest clones take up under 9%. The sample consisted of CD8+ T cells sorted from blood. The receptors come from an adult with rheumatoid arthritis.

The chain combines TRBV2 with TRBJ2-7; tentative D call: TRBD1 (7 bases). V shed 5 bases and J shed 2 bases, with 22 bases lying between them. The CDR3 is made up of 17 amino acids. The germline V gene encodes CDR1 SNHLY and CDR2 FYNNEI. CDR3 loop: CASSRISSGGITYEQYF. The CDR3 DNA is TGTGCCAGCAGTCGGATTTCTTCAGGGGGGATCACCTACGAGCAGTACTTC.

This clone appeared a single time. V and J are TRBV7-9 and TRBJ2-7, with 7 bases that match TRBD2. CDR3 length: 17 residues. Germline CDR1 and CDR2: SEHNR and FQNEAQ (reference sequence). V lost 5 bases, J lost 0 bases, and 13 bases stayed unmatched. The chain's CDR3 is CASSPRYGGFFSYEQYF. DNA for the CDR3: TGTGCCAGCAGCCCCAGGTACGGGGGGTTCTTCTCCTACGAGCAGTACTTC.

The V gene is TRBV4-3, the J gene TRBJ2-3; 7 bases are a match to TRBD2. The CDR3 spans 18 residues. Germline values: CDR1 LGHNA, CDR2 YSLEER. V lost 3 bases to trimming and J lost 1 base; unmatched junction nucleotides: 13. CDR3 DNA sequence: TGCGCCAGCAGCCAGACCATCCGCGGGCTAGCGGGCACAGATACGCAGTATTTT. Residues: CASSQTIRGLAGTDTQYF.

The chain has TRBV13 and TRBJ2-7; D is ambiguous. V shed 5 bases and J shed 6 bases, with 14 bases lying between them. CDR3 length: 13 residues. Germline CDR1 is PRHDT and CDR2 is FYEKMQ (reference sequence). The CDR3 loop is CASSQLDRSEQYF. CDR3 sequence (DNA): TGTGCCAGCAGCCAGCTTGATAGGTCCGAGCAGTACTTC.

The count of this clone is one. The chain has TRBV6-5 and TRBJ2-5; D may correspond to TRBD1 or TRBD2 (5 bases each). Germline CDR1 reads MNHEY; CDR2 reads SVGAGI. The length of the CDR3 is 14 residues. V was pared by 5 bases and J by 3 bases, with 13 bases between. The DNA for the CDR3 is TGTGCCAGCAGTCTCTCGGGGCCTAAAGAGACCCAGTACTTC. Residues: CASSLSGPKETQYF.

The rearrangement uses TRBV6-6 and TRBJ1-1; 8 nucleotides align to TRBD1. There are 16 residues in the CDR3. Germline CDR1 and CDR2: MNHNY and SVGAGI (reference sequence). Trimming at V came to 2 bases and at J to 3 bases, leaving 8 bases not matched to a gene. CDR3 in DNA: TGTGCCAGCAGTTACGCACAGGGGGTAGGTTACACTGAAGCTTTCTTT. This encodes CASSYAQGVGYTEAFF.

The gene calls are TRBV2 and TRBJ2-3, with 9 positions matching TRBD1. The CDR3 totals 15 residues. Germline V gives CDR1 SNHLY, CDR2 FYNNEI. J was trimmed by 3 bases and V by 8 bases; bases with no gene match: 9. CDR3: CASLTQGAGTDTQYF. The CDR3 DNA reads as TGTGCCAGCTTAACACAGGGGGCGGGAACAGATACGCAGTATTTT.

This chain uses TRBV4-1 with TRBJ1-2; 7 bases are a match to TRBD1. The germline CDR1 and CDR2 sequences are MGHRA and YSYEKL. The CDR3 has 16 residues. V gave up 1 base and J gave up 5 bases; unmatched junction bases: 10. As DNA, the CDR3 is TGCGCCAGCAGCCAAGGTCCCGGGGACAGCCGTTATGGCTACACCTTC. The encoded protein is CASSQGPGDSRYGYTF.

This clone ranks as large. The chain couples TRBV6-1 to TRBJ2-1; TRBD2 matches at 9 bases. The CDR3 consists of 13 residues. V was clipped by 8 bases and J by 4 bases; unmatched bases: 3. Germline V CDR1 and CDR2: MNHNS, SASEGT. The CDR3 coding sequence is TGTGCCAGCCAGCGGGGGGAGTACAATGAGCAGTTCTTC. This encodes CASQRGEYNEQFF.

Only a few counts were recorded for this clone. This chain joins TRBV4-1 and TRBJ1-5, with 7 bases fitting TRBD1. V trimming: 1 base; J trimming: 3 bases; junction bases outside the gene matches: 3. The CDR3 runs to 15 residues. Germline assignment: CDR1 MGHRA and CDR2 YSYEKL. CDR3 nucleotide sequence: TGCGCCAGCAGCCAAGCAACAGGGGACAATCAGCCCCAGCATTTT. Its translation: CASSQATGDNQPQHF.

This clone is a singleton in its sample. V and J are TRBV4-1 and TRBJ1-2, with TRBD1 matching 9 bases. The J segment lost 8 bases and the V segment lost 1 base, leaving 11 bases of the junction unmatched. The CDR3 extends over 16 amino acids. Germline V gene lookup returns CDR1 MGHRA and CDR2 YSYEKL. In DNA form, the CDR3 reads TGCGCCAGCAGCCAAGCCCCGGGACAGGGAACGGACGGCTACACCTTC. Amino acids: CASSQAPGQGTDGYTF.

This rearrangement joins TRBV4-1 to TRBJ1-5; the D gene is possibly TRBD1 (6 bases). Looked up from germline, CDR1 is MGHRA and CDR2 is YSYEKL. CDR3 length: 14 amino acids. V shed 3 bases and J shed 4 bases, with 10 bases lying between them. CDR3 sequence: CASSQADSNQPQHF. In DNA, the CDR3 is TGCGCCAGCAGCCAGGCGGACAGTAATCAGCCCCAGCATTTT.

This clone showed up just a few times. The rearrangement uses TRBV7-9 and TRBJ2-1, with D possibly TRBD2 on 6 matching bases. The germline V gene encodes CDR1 SEHNR and CDR2 FQNEAQ (reference sequence). V was clipped by 2 bases and J by 8 bases, with 13 bases between them. The CDR3 is 14 residues long. The CDR3 region is CASSLWGSGDEQFF. The CDR3 DNA reads as TGTGCCAGCAGCTTATGGGGCTCGGGAGATGAGCAGTTCTTC.

V gene TRBV5-1 combines with J gene TRBJ2-1; D uncertain. The V gene lost 1 base and the J gene lost 8 bases, with 16 bases spanning the gap. The CDR3 spans 15 residues. The V gene's germline CDR1 is SGHRS and CDR2 YFSETQ. For the CDR3, the DNA is TGCGCCAGCAGCTTGTGGGCCATCAGATCCGATGAGCAGTTCTTC. This sequence encodes CASSLWAIRSDEQFF.

The chain has TRBV5-4 and TRBJ2-1; 9 nucleotides align to TRBD2. Trimming removed 4 bases from V and 4 bases from J; junction bases left unmatched: 6. CDR3 length: 15 amino acids. The germline V gene has CDR1 SGHNT and CDR2 YYREEE (reference sequence). CDR3 sequence (DNA): TGTGCCAGCAGCGCAATAGCGGGGGCGTACAATGAGCAGTTCTTC. Protein product: CASSAIAGAYNEQFF. Based on the CDR3 plus reference TRBV5-4 and TRBJ2-1, the full variable domain is ETGVTQSPTHLIKTRGQQVTLRCSSQSGHNTVSWYQQALGQGPQFIFQYYREEENGRGNFPPRFSGLQFPNYSSELNVNALELDDSALYLCASSAIAGAYNEQFFGPGTRLTVL.

The V call is TRBV6-4, the J call TRBJ2-5, with 9 bases that match TRBD2. The germline CDR1 and CDR2 sequences are MRHNA and SNTAGT. The J segment lost 6 bases and the V segment lost 2 bases, leaving 10 bases of the junction unmatched. The CDR3 spans 16 residues. In DNA, the CDR3 is TGTGCCAGCAGTGACCCGAGGGTAGCGGGGGTAAAGACCCAGTACTTC. This codes for CASSDPRVAGVKTQYF.

This clone was observed a few times. This chain links TRBV11-3 with TRBJ1-5; 8 nucleotides align to TRBD1. There are 15 residues in the CDR3. V shed 6 bases, J shed 2 bases, and the junction held 6 bases outside the gene matches. CDR1 and CDR2 from the germline V gene are SGHNT and YENEEA. CDR3 sequence (DNA): TGTGCCAGCAGTCGCGACAGGGGAGGCAATCAGCCCCAGCATTTT. Translated: CASSRDRGGNQPQHF.

The chain combines TRBV5-6 with TRBJ2-1; 12 positions agree with TRBD2. There are 14 residues in the CDR3. CDR1 is SGHDT and CDR2 is YYEEEE in the germline V gene. V lost 5 bases to trimming and J lost 5 bases; unmatched junction nucleotides: 2. The CDR3 nucleotides are TGTGCCAGCAGTGGGACTAGCGGGCACAATGAGCAGTTCTTC. This codes for CASSGTSGHNEQFF.

This clone has a single count. The CDR3 protein is CASFDSPSGNTIYF. The CDR3 coding sequence is TGTGCCAGCTTCGACAGTCCCTCTGGAAACACCATATATTTT. This chain links TRBV7-2 with TRBJ1-3; perhaps TRBD1 as D (5 bases). CDR3 length equals 14 residues. Germline V gives CDR1 SGHTA, CDR2 FQGNSA. Trimming shortened V by 8 bases and J by 0 bases, and 11 bases separated the two germline ends.

J is TRBJ1-1 and V is TRBV6-5; the D is unclear. Trimming pared 0 bases from V and 3 bases from J, leaving 8 bases between. CDR1 and CDR2 from the germline V gene are MNHEY and SVGAGI. The CDR3 extends over 14 amino acids. DNA for the CDR3: TGTGCCAGCAGTTACTCGACCGCCTACACTGAAGCTTTCTTT. This gives the protein CASSYSTAYTEAFF.

The V gene is TRBV7-8, the J gene TRBJ2-5; D is uncertain. CDR1 is SGHVS, CDR2 FQNEAQ, per germline. Trimming cost V 6 bases and J 1 base, with 12 bases left between them. The CDR3 runs to 14 residues. The CDR3 loop reads CASREGITQETQYF. DNA for the CDR3: TGTGCCAGCAGGGAAGGGATTACCCAAGAGACCCAGTACTTC.

The chain combines TRBV7-9 with TRBJ2-7, with unresolved D. In germline, CDR1 is SEHNR, CDR2 FQNEAQ (reference sequence). The germline V and J ends were trimmed by 4 bases and 2 bases, with 3 bases remaining between them. The CDR3 consists of 11 residues. The CDR3: CASSSPYEQYF. CDR3 DNA sequence: TGTGCCAGCAGCTCCCCCTACGAGCAGTACTTC.

The chain links TRBV27 to TRBJ2-5; 11 bases map to TRBD2. V lost 5 bases to trimming and J lost 4 bases; unmatched junction nucleotides: 9. The CDR3 is 16 amino acids. Germline CDR1 reads MNHEY; CDR2 reads SMNVEV (reference sequence). CDR3 loop: CASSTLSGGAGETQYF. The CDR3 coding sequence is TGTGCCAGCAGTACTCTTAGCGGGGGGGCCGGAGAGACCCAGTACTTC.

This sequence joins TRBV29-1 and TRBJ2-1, with 9 bases aligning to TRBD2. The CDR3 extends over 14 amino acids. Trimming took 7 bases from V and 1 from J; bases not matched to a gene: 5. Germline V lookup: CDR1 SQVTM, CDR2 ANQGSEA. CDR3 sequence: CSAGGGVSYNEQFF. CDR3 nucleotide sequence: TGCAGCGCGGGCGGGGGGGTGTCCTACAATGAGCAGTTCTTC.

On this clone itself: No conserved phenylalanine or tryptophan is present at the end of the CDR3, so a read error is the likely explanation. The limits of the CDR3 on the DNA are not certain, so only TCRdb's listed CDR3 is given. This chain links TRBV5-1 with TRBJ2-7; TRBD2 is the table's D call, not checked against the DNA. The CDR3 spans 8 residues, counting both ends. Germline V gene data show CDR1 as SGHRS and CDR2 as YFSETQ. The CDR3 spells CASSRKGG.